This TCR beta chain was sequenced during a study of T cells in Graves' hyperthyroidism and ophthalmopathy. The CDR3 is 18 residues long. J lost 6 bases, V lost 7 bases, and 18 bases had no gene match. The V gene's germline CDR1 is SGHAT and CDR2 FQNNGV. This clonotype was counted ten times or more. Amplified TCR beta CDR3 regions came from RNA transcripts. RT-PCR in the first round (using the HTBI primer set) targeted the TCR CDR3. TCRdb processed the multiplex PCR reads anew with MiXCR; each CDR3 protein has one entry. The repertoire holds about 210,000 distinct CDR3 sequences, with 17% as singletons.

The TCR originated in a man between 50 and 59 years old with Graves' hyperthyroidism. The sample taken for sequencing was blood. The chain has TRBV11-2 and TRBJ2-1; 10 positions agree with TRBD2. DNA for the CDR3: TGTGCCAGCACCCCGGGTTCGGCTAGCGGGAGAGGGTTCAATGAGCAGTTCTTC. This codes for CASTPGSASGRGFNEQFF.